Sequencing of this T cell receptor beta chain was carried out in a study of technical replicates of blood from a few donors (dated 2017 in TCRdb). Trimming at the junction amounts to 3 bases on V and 3 bases on J, and the germline ends lie 10 bases apart. As encoded in the germline V gene, CDR1 is SGHTA while CDR2 is FQGNSA. Including cysteine and phenylalanine, the CDR3 has 14 amino acids. CDR3 DNA is the only sequence kept; it has 42 bases, read in frame from the first base. Concerning this clone: Its antigen is unknown. No much larger clonotype is one base removed from it; base qualities were not supplied.

Library preparation employed the immunoSEQ multiplex PCR assay. Drawn from immuneACCESS, this table holds only the in-frame rearrangements with V and J called that TCRdb kept. Clones are partly lost; checked studies trace under half to an unresolved V gene and leave the rest unexplained. This sample gives 60,000 to 90,000 clones in total; approximately 97% of them show up just once. The ten largest make up under 0.3% of the sample. Recombination joined TRBV7-2 with TRBJ2-3; too little of a D gene remains to name it. This TCR was sampled from a human donor in good health. Sequenced sample: T cells isolated from PBMCs. CDR3 loop: CASSFLHGTDTQYF. At the DNA level, the sequence is TGTGCCAGCAGCTTCCTACACGGGACAGATACGCAGTATTTT.